A single sample gave rise to the 4 T cell receptor beta chains below, sequenced in a study of CD8+CD57+ T cells in acquired aplastic anemia. Patients chosen for sequencing had shown CD8+CD57+ cell expansion by flow cytometry. Genomic DNA constituted the template upon which TCR beta VDJ and CDR3 profiling was performed. One entry per CDR3 protein, called by TCRdb with MiXCR from the reads. The sample has about 250,000 distinct CDR3 sequences; roughly half are singletons. Sequenced sample: sorted CD4+, CD8+, or CD8+CD57+ T cells (not recorded which) from PBMCs. The receptor set was obtained from a human donor with aplastic anemia.

This chain connects TRBV7-9 to TRBJ1-1; D is unresolved. Germline CDR1 and CDR2: SEHNR and FQNEAQ (reference sequence). The V gene lost 0 bases and the J gene lost 7 bases, with 6 bases spanning the gap. The CDR3 totals 12 residues. In nucleotides, the CDR3 is TGTGCCAGCAGCTTAGCAGCGTATGAAGCTTTCTTT. The encoded protein is CASSLAAYEAFF.

The sample holds many counts of this clonotype. This chain uses TRBV7-8 with TRBJ2-1; D might be TRBD1 (6 bases). The CDR3 totals 12 residues. Per the germline V gene, CDR1 is SGHVS and CDR2 is FQNEAQ. V lost 5 bases to trimming and J lost 15 bases, with 17 bases between them. In DNA form, the CDR3 reads TGTGCCAGCAGCGTTCGATACAGGGATCGGTTCTTC. It yields the protein CASSVRYRDRFF.

The J gene is TRBJ2-7, the V gene TRBV5-1, with a tentative D call TRBD1 (6 bases). The CDR3 is 14 amino acids. The germline gives CDR1 SGHRS, CDR2 YFSETQ. V lost 0 bases and J 6 bases, leaving 13 bases between the germline ends. The CDR3 protein is CASSLVQGPGEQYF. In DNA form, the CDR3 reads TGCGCCAGCAGCTTGGTCCAGGGGCCTGGCGAGCAGTACTTC.

This chain links TRBV13 with TRBJ1-2, with unresolved D. Germline V gene lookup returns CDR1 PRHDT and CDR2 FYEKMQ (reference sequence). The CDR3 is 14 residues long. Trimming left V 8 bases short and J 8 bases short, with 21 bases between. The CDR3 spells CASGSEDRASGYTF. CDR3 DNA: TGTGCCAGCGGCTCGGAGGATAGGGCTTCCGGCTACACCTTC.